The 28 T cell receptor beta chains listed next were all sequenced from one sample in a study of blood T cell repertoires in COVID-19. Profiling relied on immunoSEQ multiplex PCR, and the TCRdb table lists in-frame clones only, not all of them. Of 200,000 to 250,000 clones listed, around 87% were seen once; the top ten hold around 3.2%. Source material: PBMCs or T cells enriched from blood (not recorded which). The source is a woman between 18 and 29 years old in a cohort exposed to, infected with or recovered from COVID-19 (not recorded which).

J is TRBJ1-1 and V is TRBV6-5; 7 bases match TRBD1. V was clipped by 5 bases and J by 11 bases; unmatched bases: 11. CDR1 is MNHEY and CDR2 is SVGAGI in the germline V gene. The CDR3 consists of 13 residues. The CDR3 loop reads CASSQLLTGSAFF. DNA of the CDR3: TGTGCCAGCAGTCAACTATTGACAGGGAGTGCTTTCTTT.

The CDR3 nucleotides read TGTGCCAGCAGCTTCGACAGAAATCAGCCCCAGCATTTT. This codes for CASSFDRNQPQHF. The chain joins TRBV27 to TRBJ1-5; tentatively, D is TRBD1 (5 bases). CDR3 size: 13 residues. Trimming took 6 bases from V and 4 from J, leaving 10 bases between them. Germline CDR1 reads MNHEY; CDR2 reads SMNVEV (reference sequence).

This CDR3 is CASSLSTAVSTEAFF. Written as DNA, the CDR3 is TGTGCCAGCAGTTTAAGTACAGCTGTATCCACTGAAGCTTTCTTT. This chain connects TRBV28 to TRBJ1-1, with D hard to call. Between the trimmed V and J ends, which lost 2 bases and 4 bases, there was a span of 14 bases. Germline CDR1 MDHEN, CDR2 SYDVKM. The CDR3 is 15 residues long.

The chain employs TRBV30 and TRBJ1-1; D possibly corresponds to TRBD1 (6 bases). CDR1 and CDR2 (germline): GTSNPN, SVGIG (reference sequence). The CDR3 runs 11 residues. V lost 2 bases and J 8 bases, leaving 9 bases between the germline ends. The CDR3: CAWSTGTEAFF. The CDR3 nucleotides are TGTGCCTGGAGTACCGGGACAGAAGCTTTCTTT.

The chain recombines TRBV5-6 with TRBJ1-5; 8 bases align to TRBD1. Per germline, CDR1 SGHDT and CDR2 YYEEEE. V lost 4 bases to trimming and J lost 1 base; unmatched junction nucleotides: 7. The CDR3 is 16 amino acids. CDR3 sequence: CASSVLQGGSNQPQHF. The CDR3 region has the DNA TGTGCCAGCAGCGTCTTACAGGGGGGCAGCAATCAGCCCCAGCATTTT.

Remarks on this clone: Other nucleotide sequences from this sample produce the same CDR3. The rearrangement links TRBV9 to TRBJ2-1; no clear D gene. Germline values: CDR1 SGDLS, CDR2 YYNGEE. Trimming stripped 0 bases from V and 0 bases from J, with 4 bases between. The CDR3 loop spans 14 amino acids. CDR3 in DNA: TGTGCCAGCAGCGTAGGCAGCTCCTACAATGAGCAGTTCTTC. Amino acid sequence: CASSVGSSYNEQFF. The complete variable domain, with remaining parts taken from reference TRBV9 and TRBJ2-1, reads DSGVTQTPKHLITATGQRVTLRCSPRSGDLSVYWYQQSLDQGLQFLIQYYNGEERAKGNILERFSAQQFPDLHSELNLSSLELGDSALYFCASSVGSSYNEQFFGPGTRLTVL.

In regard to this clone: The sample has other DNA sequences that encode this CDR3 too. CDR3 sequence (DNA): TGTGCCAGCAGCCTCGGGACAGACTATGGCTACACCTTC. Protein: CASSLGTDYGYTF. The chain links TRBV12-3 or TRBV12-4 to TRBJ1-2, with 7 positions matching TRBD1. J gave up 3 bases and V 6 bases, and 4 bases lay outside the gene matches. The CDR3 spans 13 residues.

The rearrangement uses TRBV6-1 and TRBJ1-2; 8 nucleotides match TRBD1. With 2 bases clipped from V and 9 bases from J, the junction kept 11 bases outside the gene matches. This CDR3 is built from 15 residues. Germline V gene sequence: CDR1 MNHNS, CDR2 SASEGT. CDR3 loop: CASSEPDRGFRSYTF. CDR3 nucleotide sequence: TGTGCCAGCAGTGAACCCGACAGGGGATTTCGGAGCTACACCTTC.

The gene calls are TRBV5-1 and TRBJ1-1; D uncertain. Germline V lookup: CDR1 SGHRS, CDR2 YFSETQ. The length of the CDR3 is 14 residues. V lost 0 bases and J lost 1, with 7 bases in between. The CDR3 coding sequence is TGCGCCAGCAGCTTGGAGGCGGAGAACACTGAAGCTTTCTTT. It is translated as CASSLEAENTEAFF.

V usage is TRBV5-1 and J usage is TRBJ2-7; D uncertain. Per germline, CDR1 SGHRS and CDR2 YFSETQ. This CDR3 has 14 residues. V lost 4 bases and J lost 2, with 13 bases in between. The CDR3 DNA is TGCGCCAGCAGCCCTCTTTTGAGCCCCTACGAGCAGTACTTC. Translated: CASSPLLSPYEQYF.

V usage is TRBV5-1 and J usage is TRBJ2-7; D is ambiguous. CDR1 and CDR2 (germline): SGHRS, YFSETQ. The CDR3 extends over 13 amino acids. V shed 0 bases and J shed 3 bases, with 7 bases lying between them. The CDR3 sequence: CASSLDSHYEQYF. CDR3 coding DNA: TGCGCCAGCAGCTTGGACAGCCACTACGAGCAGTACTTC.

V and J are TRBV10-3 and TRBJ2-7, with a weak D call TRBD1 (6 bases). V lost 6 bases, J lost 0 bases, and 9 bases lay in between. Germline CDR1 reads ENHRY; CDR2 reads SYGVKD. The CDR3 sequence is 13 residues long. The CDR3 nucleotides read TGTGCCATCAGGGAGGACAGCTCCTACGAGCAGTACTTC. It translates to CAIREDSSYEQYF.

This chain joins TRBV19 and TRBJ2-3; TRBD2 aligns across 7 bases. CDR3 length: 16 residues. V shed 10 bases and J 1 base; nucleotides not matched to a gene: 14. CDR1 is LNHDA and CDR2 is SQIVND in the germline V gene (reference sequence). CDR3 bases: TGTGCCACCCTCAGCGGGGCATTAATCGGCACAGATACGCAGTATTTT. This encodes CATLSGALIGTDTQYF.

V and J are TRBV6-5 and TRBJ1-5, with D unclear. Germline V gene sequence: CDR1 MNHEY, CDR2 SVGAGI. CDR3 length: 15 residues. Trimming took 0 bases from V and 4 from J, leaving 10 bases between them. The CDR3 DNA is TGTGCCAGCAGTTACTCGAGTGGAGGGAATCAGCCCCAGCATTTT. Its protein is CASSYSSGGNQPQHF.

V usage is TRBV5-4 and J usage is TRBJ2-3; 10 nucleotides align to TRBD2. The V gene's germline CDR1 is SGHNT and CDR2 YYREEE (reference sequence). The CDR3 covers 15 residues. V was pared by 0 bases and J by 5 bases, with 3 bases of the junction left unmatched. The chain's CDR3 is CASSLEGLAKDTQYF. The CDR3 coding sequence is TGTGCCAGCAGCTTGGAGGGACTAGCGAAAGATACGCAGTATTTT.

Only one count was recorded for this clone. This chain uses TRBV7-2 with TRBJ2-1, with TRBD1 matching over 8 bases. CDR3 length: 16 residues. V lost 1 base and J lost 6; bases outside the gene matches: 8. CDR1 and CDR2 (germline): SGHTA, FQGNSA. CDR3 DNA: TGTGCCAGCAGCTTAGATGGGGGACAGGTGGGCAATGAGCAGTTCTTC. This translates into CASSLDGGQVGNEQFF.

This chain joins TRBV15 and TRBJ2-7, with TRBD1 matching over 7 bases. The germline V gene has CDR1 LNHNV and CDR2 YYDKDF (reference sequence). The CDR3 spans 15 residues. Trimming at V came to 0 bases and at J to 1 base, leaving 3 bases not matched to a gene. The CDR3 sequence is CATSRDRDRSYEQYF. The CDR3 nucleotides are TGTGCCACCAGCAGAGATAGGGACAGATCCTACGAGCAGTACTTC.

The genes are TRBV20-1 and TRBJ2-7; TRBD2 matches at 10 bases. Germline loops: CDR1 DFQATT, CDR2 SNEGSKA (reference sequence). After removal of 3 bases from V and 2 bases from J, the junction contained 13 bases not matched to a gene. CDR3 length: 17 amino acids. Here the CDR3 DNA reads TGCAGTGCTAGTAGTAACCCTTTGGGACTAGCGCCCTACGAGCAGTACTTC. It specifies CSASSNPLGLAPYEQYF.

The genes are TRBV6-4 and TRBJ2-6; 10 bases map to TRBD1. V shed 8 bases and J 0 bases; nucleotides not matched to a gene: 1. Germline V gene sequence: CDR1 MRHNA, CDR2 SNTAGT. The CDR3 runs to 15 residues. CDR3 coding DNA: TGTGCCAGCGGGACAGGGGTCTCTGGGGCCAACGTCCTGACTTTC. Translating gives CASGTGVSGANVLTF.

This chain uses TRBV6-6 with TRBJ2-7; TRBD2 agrees at 14 bases. CDR1 MNHNY and CDR2 SVGAGI come from the germline V gene (reference sequence). The V gene end was trimmed by 5 bases and the J gene end by 0 bases; junction bases not matched to a gene: 9. The CDR3 is made up of 18 amino acids. CDR3 nucleotide sequence: TGTGCCAGCAGTCCCCGACTAGCGGGAGGGGGAAGCTCCTACGAGCAGTACTTC. Amino acids: CASSPRLAGGGSSYEQYF.

The chain has TRBV2 and TRBJ1-1, with TRBD1 matching over 7 bases. CDR1 is SNHLY, CDR2 FYNNEI, per germline. The CDR3 loop spans 13 amino acids. J lost 1 base, V lost 5 bases, and 1 base had no gene match. The CDR3 DNA follows: TGTGCCAGCAGTAGGACAGGGAACACTGAAGCTTTCTTT. Amino acids: CASSRTGNTEAFF.

The rearrangement links TRBV7-8 to TRBJ1-2; D is possibly TRBD1 (6 bases). The CDR3 loop spans 13 amino acids. Trimming took 1 base from V and 6 from J, leaving 9 bases between them. The germline gives CDR1 SGHVS, CDR2 FQNEAQ. The CDR3 DNA is TGTGCCAGCAGCTTAGTAGCAGGGGATGGCTACACCTTC. Its translation: CASSLVAGDGYTF.

This clone was seen just once. The CDR3 reads CASSKVGGGKWANEKLFF. The CDR3 DNA sequence: TGTGCCAGCAGCAAAGTGGGAGGGGGGAAGTGGGCTAATGAAAAACTGTTTTTT. V is TRBV21-1 and J is TRBJ1-4. TRBV21-1 is a pseudogene locus. The CDR3 extends over 18 amino acids.

The sample holds many counts of this clone. The J gene is TRBJ1-2, the V gene TRBV10-3; D unclear. V lost 2 bases and J 4 bases, leaving 11 bases between the germline ends. The CDR3 runs to 14 residues. CDR1 is ENHRY, CDR2 SYGVKD, per germline. The CDR3 reads CAISEGGGPYGYTF. CDR3 in DNA: TGTGCCATCAGTGAGGGCGGAGGGCCCTATGGCTACACCTTC.

This chain links TRBV3-1 (or the pseudogene TRBV3-2) with TRBJ2-5; 8 bases map to TRBD2. Looked up from germline, CDR1 is LGHDT and CDR2 is YNNKEL (reference sequence). There are 15 residues in the CDR3. The ends lost 1 base at V and 5 bases at J; junction bases unmatched: 6. CDR3 region: CASSQGSGGYETQYF. The CDR3 DNA reads as TGTGCCAGCAGCCAAGGGTCGGGAGGGTATGAGACCCAGTACTTC.

The V call is TRBV27, the J call TRBJ2-7; weak D call: TRBD1 (6 bases). The CDR3 consists of 15 residues. The germline V gene encodes CDR1 MNHEY and CDR2 SMNVEV (reference sequence). The V end was cut by 9 bases, the J end by 2 bases, with 20 bases between. CDR3: CASHSRGNRPYEQYF. CDR3 nucleotides: TGTGCCAGTCATAGTAGGGGGAACAGGCCCTACGAGCAGTACTTC.

The genes are TRBV18 and TRBJ2-1; a possible D gene is TRBD1 (5 bases). CDR3 length: 14 residues. The V end was cut by 6 bases, the J end by 5 bases, with 14 bases between. Germline V gene sequence: CDR1 KGHSH, CDR2 LQKENI. The CDR3 spells CASSSDWGHNEQFF. CDR3 bases: TGTGCCAGCTCCTCGGATTGGGGCCACAATGAGCAGTTCTTC. The full variable domain, in which reference TRBV18 and TRBJ2-1 provide the parts outside the CDR3, is NAGVMQNPRHLVRRRGQEARLRCSPMKGHSHVYWYRQLPEEGLKFMVYLQKENIIDESGMPKERFSAEFPKEGPSILRIQQVVRGDSAAYFCASSSDWGHNEQFFGPGTRLTVL.

The rearrangement joins TRBV27 to TRBJ1-2, with 8 bases fitting TRBD1. The CDR3 covers 15 residues. CDR1 is MNHEY, CDR2 SMNVEV, per germline (reference sequence). Germline trimming cut 5 bases from V and 4 bases from J; bases unmatched to any gene: 9. This chain's CDR3 is CASSPTPGQGYGYTF. CDR3 nucleotide sequence: TGTGCCAGCAGTCCTACCCCCGGACAGGGCTATGGCTACACCTTC.